The next 10 T cell receptor beta chains were all read from a single sample in a study of blood T cell repertoires in COVID-19 (dated by TCRdb to the early 2020s). Libraries were constructed by the immunoSEQ multiplex PCR assay. This immuneACCESS table, as held by TCRdb, lists in-frame sequences with V and J called but not all clones. Of the missing ones, under half trace to an unresolved V gene in checked studies; the others have no known cause. The sample includes fewer than 100,000 clones, with roughly 89% observed a single time. The ten largest clones represent 1.9% of the sample. Sequenced material: peripheral blood. All receptors come from a woman between 45 and 60 years old in a cohort sampled during active COVID-19.

This chain links TRBV10-1 with TRBJ2-7, with D possibly being TRBD1 (5 bases). The CDR3 consists of 15 residues. The germline V and J ends were trimmed by 4 bases and 3 bases, with 16 bases remaining between them. Looked up from germline, CDR1 is WNHNN and CDR2 is SYGVQD (reference sequence). Written as DNA, the CDR3 is TGCGCCAGCAGTGCCAATAGGGGCCCACTCTACGAGCAGTACTTC. Translated: CASSANRGPLYEQYF.

The chain couples TRBV5-6 to TRBJ1-2; D remains unclear. The ends were cut back, 5 bases at V and 7 bases at J, with 24 bases in the middle. The CDR3 runs to 16 residues. Germline V gene sequence: CDR1 SGHDT, CDR2 YYEEEE. The CDR3: CASRIAPTGSTIGYTF. The CDR3 DNA sequence: TGTGCCAGCAGAATAGCGCCCACGGGGTCAACTATTGGCTACACCTTC.

The rearrangement joins TRBV3-1 (or the pseudogene TRBV3-2) to TRBJ2-5, with 11 bases lining up with TRBD1. CDR1 is LGHDT, CDR2 YNNKEL, per germline (reference sequence). This CDR3 is built from 16 residues. The V gene end was trimmed by 1 base and the J gene end by 4 bases; junction bases not matched to a gene: 5. DNA of the CDR3: TGTGCCAGCAGCCAAGCTTGGACAGGGGGCGCAGAGACCCAGTACTTC. Protein product: CASSQAWTGGAETQYF.

The rearrangement uses TRBV2 and TRBJ2-5; D is unresolved. The CDR3 has 11 amino acids. V lost 5 bases and J 5 bases, leaving 6 bases between the germline ends. Germline V CDR1 and CDR2: SNHLY, FYNNEI. CDR3 in amino acids: CASSPRETQYF. Here the CDR3 DNA reads TGTGCCAGCAGTCCGCGGGAGACCCAGTACTTC.

V and J are TRBV2 and TRBJ1-4, with a tentative D call TRBD1 (5 bases). Germline CDR1 and CDR2: SNHLY and FYNNEI. Trimming took 8 bases from V and 7 from J, leaving 14 bases between them. This CDR3 is 13 amino acids long. The CDR3 DNA sequence: TGTGCCAGCGGAGGGGAGTTAAGTGAAAAACTGTTTTTT. It encodes CASGGELSEKLFF.

This chain uses TRBV27 with TRBJ1-5; 7 bases match TRBD1. V was pared by 5 bases and J by 6 bases, with 16 bases of the junction left unmatched. CDR1 is MNHEY and CDR2 is SMNVEV in the germline V gene (reference sequence). This CDR3 spans 17 amino acids. CDR3 sequence reads: CASSPRWDSVAGQPQHF. The CDR3 nucleotides read TGTGCCAGCAGTCCTCGTTGGGACAGTGTTGCAGGTCAGCCCCAGCATTTT.

A few counts support this clone. The V and J genes are TRBV6-6 and TRBJ1-5; D is uncertain. This CDR3 spans 13 amino acids. Germline CDR1 reads MNHNY; CDR2 reads SVGAGI (reference sequence). Trimming took 7 bases from V and 3 from J, leaving 10 bases between them. The CDR3 sequence: CASTGLNNQPQHF. The CDR3 bases are TGTGCCAGCACTGGGCTTAACAATCAGCCCCAGCATTTT.

V usage is TRBV9 and J usage is TRBJ1-3, with D hard to call. Germline V gives CDR1 SGDLS, CDR2 YYNGEE. The CDR3 consists of 15 residues. V lost 2 bases, J lost 0 bases, and 9 bases lay in between. This chain's CDR3 is CASSVDQVSGNTIYF. The CDR3 DNA is TGTGCCAGCAGCGTTGATCAGGTCTCTGGAAACACCATATATTTT.

The chain couples TRBV10-2 to TRBJ2-1, with 10 nucleotides matching TRBD2. Germline CDR1 reads WSHSY; CDR2 reads SAAADI. V was clipped by 6 bases and J by 3 bases; unmatched bases: 5. This CDR3 is built from 15 residues. Here the CDR3 reads CASSPSGGFYNEQFF. DNA of the CDR3: TGCGCCAGCAGCCCTAGCGGGGGCTTCTACAATGAGCAGTTCTTC.

This chain joins TRBV4-2 and TRBJ1-5; D gene ambiguous. The V gene lost 0 bases and the J gene lost 5 bases, with 14 bases spanning the gap. The CDR3 covers 16 residues. The germline V gene encodes CDR1 LGHNA and CDR2 YNFKEQ. The CDR3 DNA reads as TGTGCCAGCAGCCAAGATCGCGGGCAGGAATATCAGCCCCAGCATTTT. Its protein product is CASSQDRGQEYQPQHF.